The rows below give T cell receptor beta chains drawn from one sample of a study of regulatory T cells in long-lasting Graves disease. From the multiplex PCR reads, TCRdb called clonotypes with MiXCR, one entry per CDR3 protein. The table records about 610,000 distinct CDR3 sequences, about 15% of them present only once. These data also featured in a second study, about T cells in Graves' hyperthyroidism and ophthalmopathy.

This material consisted of peripheral blood mononuclear cells (PBMCs), taken at new diagnosis, from a patient treated with antithyroid drugs. Receptors were obtained from a man aged 18 to 29 with Graves disease. Both conserved end residues are part of each CDR3. The order of the fields is V gene, D gene, clone size, J gene, CDR3 DNA, CDR3 protein. The D gene is left open where the match is weak. Clone size appears in some rows only: once, few, many, or a class for an expanded clone.

v_call: TRBV9; d_call: TRBD1; clone_size: .; j_call: TRBJ1-5; cdr3_nt: TGTGCCAGCAGCTCCGGGACAGAATATCTTGGGACGCAGCATTTT; cdr3_aa: CASSSGTEYLGTQHF
v_call: TRBV6-9; d_call: .; clone_size: many; j_call: TRBJ1-6; cdr3_nt: TGTGCCAGCAGTAATTCGGACAAATTTGGTTCACCCCTCCACTTT; cdr3_aa: CASSNSDKFGSPLHF
v_call: TRBV6-1; d_call: TRBD1; clone_size: few; j_call: TRBJ1-1; cdr3_nt: TGTGCCAGCAGTGATCTAAAGCAGGGGGTGAACACTGAAGCTTTCTTT; cdr3_aa: CASSDLKQGVNTEAFF
v_call: TRBV20-1; d_call: .; clone_size: .; j_call: TRBJ1-5; cdr3_nt: TGCAGTGCTAGAGCAGGGCATGGAGGTCAGCCCCAGCATTTT; cdr3_aa: CSARAGHGGQPQHF
v_call: TRBV27; d_call: .; clone_size: many; j_call: TRBJ1-2; cdr3_nt: TGTGCCAGCAGTCCTCGACAGTACTATGGCTACACCTTC; cdr3_aa: CASSPRQYYGYTF
v_call: TRBV6-2/TRBV6-3; d_call: TRBD2; clone_size: .; j_call: TRBJ2-7; cdr3_nt: TGTGCCAGCAGTCCCCGTGGGGACTACAAGCAGTACTTC; cdr3_aa: CASSPRGDYKQYF
v_call: TRBV20-1; d_call: .; clone_size: few; j_call: TRBJ2-1; cdr3_nt: TGCAGTGCTAGCTCTGGGGCCGGCAATGAGCAGTTCTTC; cdr3_aa: CSASSGAGNEQFF
v_call: TRBV3-1; d_call: .; clone_size: many; j_call: TRBJ2-5; cdr3_nt: TGTGCCAGCAGCCAAGAGTCGGATCAAGAGACCCAGTACTTC; cdr3_aa: CASSQESDQETQYF
v_call: TRBV6-2/TRBV6-3; d_call: .; clone_size: .; j_call: TRBJ2-7; cdr3_nt: TGTGCCAGCAGTTACGATGGTAGGGTCGAGCAGTACTTC; cdr3_aa: CASSYDGRVEQYF
v_call: TRBV6-2/TRBV6-3; d_call: TRBD2; clone_size: .; j_call: TRBJ2-1; cdr3_nt: TGTGCCAGCAGGGGGGGGGTAGCGGCCAGATACAATGAGCAGTTCTTC; cdr3_aa: CASRGGVAARYNEQFF
v_call: TRBV7-9; d_call: .; clone_size: many; j_call: TRBJ2-7; cdr3_nt: TGTGCCAGCAGCTCACCCGTGTCGTACGAGCAGTACTTC; cdr3_aa: CASSSPVSYEQYF
v_call: TRBV9; d_call: .; clone_size: few; j_call: TRBJ2-7; cdr3_nt: TGTGCCAGCAGCGTAGAAAAGGAGGACCCCCATTCCTACGAGCAGTACTTC; cdr3_aa: CASSVEKEDPHSYEQYF
v_call: TRBV28; d_call: TRBD2; clone_size: many; j_call: TRBJ2-1; cdr3_nt: TGTGCCAGCAGTGATAGCGGGAGGGATTACAATGAGCAGTTCTTC; cdr3_aa: CASSDSGRDYNEQFF
v_call: TRBV28; d_call: TRBD2; clone_size: many; j_call: TRBJ2-5; cdr3_nt: TGTGCCAGCAGTTTTAGCGGGAGTGGGAGTAGTGAGCAGTACTTC; cdr3_aa: CASSFSGSGSSEQYF
v_call: TRBV5-1; d_call: .; clone_size: few; j_call: TRBJ2-1; cdr3_nt: TGCGCCAGCAGTAGCGCAGGGACCTACAATGAGCAGTTCTTC; cdr3_aa: CASSSAGTYNEQFF
v_call: TRBV5-1; d_call: TRBD1; clone_size: many; j_call: TRBJ2-7; cdr3_nt: TGCGCCAGCAGCTTGGCCGAAAGGGACAGGGGCCCTTACGAGCAGTACTTC; cdr3_aa: CASSLAERDRGPYEQYF
v_call: TRBV5-1; d_call: .; clone_size: many; j_call: TRBJ1-3; cdr3_nt: TGTGCCAGCAGCCTAACAGGATCTGGAAACACCATATATTTT; cdr3_aa: CASSLTGSGNTIYF
v_call: TRBV6-2/TRBV6-3; d_call: .; clone_size: many; j_call: TRBJ2-7; cdr3_nt: TGTGCCAGCAGTGATGGCTCCTACGAGCAGTACTTC; cdr3_aa: CASSDGSYEQYF
v_call: TRBV29-1; d_call: TRBD2; clone_size: few; j_call: TRBJ2-7; cdr3_nt: TGCAGCGTTGTCTCGCTAGCGGGAGACTACGAGCAGTACTTC; cdr3_aa: CSVVSLAGDYEQYF
v_call: TRBV29-1; d_call: .; clone_size: many; j_call: TRBJ1-2; cdr3_nt: TGCAGCGCCAACATGGATGGCTACACCTTC; cdr3_aa: CSANMDGYTF
v_call: TRBV28; d_call: TRBD1; clone_size: many; j_call: TRBJ1-1; cdr3_nt: TGTGCCAGCAGAGAAAGTACAGGGGGCGCGACTGAAGCTTTCTTT; cdr3_aa: CASRESTGGATEAFF
v_call: TRBV7-2; d_call: TRBD2; clone_size: few; j_call: TRBJ2-1; cdr3_nt: TGTGCCAGCCAACGGTCGGGGGGACTAGCGGTCTACAATGAGCAGTTCTTC; cdr3_aa: CASQRSGGLAVYNEQFF
v_call: TRBV27; d_call: .; clone_size: many; j_call: TRBJ2-7; cdr3_nt: TGTGCCAGCAGCTCATCCTATAGTGTGTACTTC; cdr3_aa: CASSSSYSVYF
v_call: TRBV29-1; d_call: TRBD2; clone_size: .; j_call: TRBJ2-3; cdr3_nt: TGCAGCGTTGGCGGGAGCGCAGATACGCAGTATTTT; cdr3_aa: CSVGGSADTQYF
v_call: TRBV29-1; d_call: .; clone_size: few; j_call: TRBJ2-3; cdr3_nt: TGCAGCGTTGAAGTAGGGAGCACAGATACGCAGTATTTT; cdr3_aa: CSVEVGSTDTQYF
v_call: TRBV9; d_call: TRBD1; clone_size: few; j_call: TRBJ2-7; cdr3_nt: TGTGCCAGCAGCGCCTCGGGACAGGGGGATGAGCAGTACTTC; cdr3_aa: CASSASGQGDEQYF
v_call: TRBV12-3/TRBV12-4; d_call: .; clone_size: many; j_call: TRBJ2-1; cdr3_nt: TGTGCCAGCACTGACCGGCCCCCCCGAGGCCTTAATGAGCAGTTCTTC; cdr3_aa: CASTDRPPRGLNEQFF
v_call: TRBV3-1; d_call: TRBD2; clone_size: many; j_call: TRBJ2-1; cdr3_nt: TGTGCCAGCAGCCCTTCACAGACTAGCGGAGGGGTCTTC; cdr3_aa: CASSPSQTSGGVF
v_call: TRBV11-2; d_call: TRBD2; clone_size: many; j_call: TRBJ2-7; cdr3_nt: TGTGCCGGCAGCCGGCTGACTAGCGGGACCTACGAGCAGTACTTC; cdr3_aa: CAGSRLTSGTYEQYF
v_call: TRBV5-4; d_call: .; clone_size: many; j_call: TRBJ2-3; cdr3_nt: TGTGCCAGCAGCCCGCAGTGGGGCCGCGGAGGGGATACGCAGTATTTT; cdr3_aa: CASSPQWGRGGDTQYF
v_call: TRBV7-8; d_call: .; clone_size: few; j_call: TRBJ2-5; cdr3_nt: TGTGCCAGCAGCTTAGAGCCGCGGGACACGCCGGGAGAGACCCAGTACTTC; cdr3_aa: CASSLEPRDTPGETQYF
v_call: TRBV20-1; d_call: .; clone_size: many; j_call: TRBJ1-1; cdr3_nt: TGCAGTGCTAGAGCTCTTGTAGGGTCGGGAACTGAAGCTTTCTTT; cdr3_aa: CSARALVGSGTEAFF
v_call: TRBV9; d_call: .; clone_size: few; j_call: TRBJ2-3; cdr3_nt: TGTGCCAGCAGCGTTCAGAGGGTGACAGATACGCAGTATTTT; cdr3_aa: CASSVQRVTDTQYF
v_call: TRBV27; d_call: .; clone_size: many; j_call: TRBJ2-4; cdr3_nt: TGTGCCAGGCCTCTGGGGGCACACATTCAGTACTTC; cdr3_aa: CARPLGAHIQYF
v_call: TRBV28; d_call: TRBD1; clone_size: few; j_call: TRBJ1-6; cdr3_nt: TGTGCCAGCAGGGGACAGGATAATTCACCCCTCCACTTT; cdr3_aa: CASRGQDNSPLHF
v_call: TRBV27; d_call: TRBD2; clone_size: .; j_call: TRBJ2-3; cdr3_nt: TGTGCCAGCAGTTCGACGTTAACCGGACTAGCGGGAGTCGGCGGAACAGATACGCAGTATTTT; cdr3_aa: CASSSTLTGLAGVGGTDTQYF
v_call: TRBV7-9; d_call: TRBD2; clone_size: many; j_call: TRBJ2-7; cdr3_nt: TGTGCCAGCAGCTCCCCCCTAGGGACTAGCGGGAAACACCGATCCTACGAGCAGTACTTC; cdr3_aa: CASSSPLGTSGKHRSYEQYF
v_call: TRBV5-5; d_call: TRBD1; clone_size: .; j_call: TRBJ1-4; cdr3_nt: TGTGCCAGCAGCTCAGGGCTGACAGGGGGCAACGAAAAACTGTTTTTT; cdr3_aa: CASSSGLTGGNEKLFF
v_call: TRBV6-1; d_call: .; clone_size: .; j_call: TRBJ2-2; cdr3_nt: TGTGCCAGCAGTGGGGACTGGCCAATCGGGGAGCTGTTTTTT; cdr3_aa: CASSGDWPIGELFF
v_call: TRBV5-4; d_call: TRBD2; clone_size: few; j_call: TRBJ2-1; cdr3_nt: TGTGCCAGCAGCAGCGGACTAGTCCCCTACAATGAGCAGTTCTTC; cdr3_aa: CASSSGLVPYNEQFF
v_call: TRBV27; d_call: TRBD2; clone_size: .; j_call: TRBJ2-1; cdr3_nt: TGTGCCAGCAGTTTACTCGGGACTAGCGGGAATAATGAGCAGTTCTTC; cdr3_aa: CASSLLGTSGNNEQFF
v_call: TRBV7-9; d_call: .; clone_size: many; j_call: TRBJ2-1; cdr3_nt: TGTGCCAGCAGCTCGTACAGCGGGTCCCCCATGGAGCAGTTCTTC; cdr3_aa: CASSSYSGSPMEQFF
v_call: TRBV28; d_call: TRBD1; clone_size: .; j_call: TRBJ1-5; cdr3_nt: TGTGCCAGCAGTTTGGACAGGGGGCGAAGGCCCCAGCATTTT; cdr3_aa: CASSLDRGRRPQHF
v_call: TRBV5-5; d_call: TRBD1; clone_size: many; j_call: TRBJ2-5; cdr3_nt: TGTGCCAGCAGATATACAGGGGAAGAGACCCAGTACTTC; cdr3_aa: CASRYTGEETQYF
v_call: TRBV3-1; d_call: .; clone_size: many; j_call: TRBJ1-1; cdr3_nt: TGTGCCAGCAGCCAAGCCGGGACGAACACTGAAGCTTTCTTT; cdr3_aa: CASSQAGTNTEAFF
v_call: TRBV20-1; d_call: TRBD1; clone_size: .; j_call: TRBJ1-4; cdr3_nt: TGCAGTGCAAGACAGGGCACAGGTGAAAAACTGTTTTTT; cdr3_aa: CSARQGTGEKLFF
v_call: TRBV29-1; d_call: .; clone_size: .; j_call: TRBJ2-7; cdr3_nt: TGCAGCGTTTTCGAGATAGGGTCCTACGAGCAGTACTTC; cdr3_aa: CSVFEIGSYEQYF
v_call: TRBV27; d_call: .; clone_size: .; j_call: TRBJ1-3; cdr3_nt: TGTGCCAGCAGTGACCGGAGCGAGACTGGAAACACCATATATTTT; cdr3_aa: CASSDRSETGNTIYF
v_call: TRBV20-1; d_call: .; clone_size: few; j_call: TRBJ2-4; cdr3_nt: TGCAGTGCCGCGGGACAAGTAAACAAAAACATTCAGTACTTC; cdr3_aa: CSAAGQVNKNIQYF
v_call: TRBV5-1; d_call: .; clone_size: .; j_call: TRBJ2-7; cdr3_nt: TGCGCCAGCAGCTTGGGAATTTACTCCTACGAGCAGTACTTC; cdr3_aa: CASSLGIYSYEQYF
v_call: TRBV7-3; d_call: TRBD2; clone_size: few; j_call: TRBJ2-1; cdr3_nt: TGTGCCAGCAGCCCCGGGGATGGCGGGAGGGATGAGCAGTTCTTC; cdr3_aa: CASSPGDGGRDEQFF